These 32 T cell receptor beta chains originate from one sample sequenced in a study of blood T cells in healthy people across ages. A J-beta primer mix and a sample-barcoded 5' primer were used in a second PCR of roughly 7 to 12 cycles. TCRdb recomputed calls from the 5' RACE reads with MiXCR, one row per CDR3 protein. The sample includes 1.5 million to 2 million distinct CDR3 sequences, about 49% seen only once; the top ten take less than 2.5%. Sequencing was performed on blood. The origin of the receptors is a woman aged 40-49 years in good health.

V gene TRBV7-2 combines with J gene TRBJ2-5, with 11 bases matching TRBD2. V trimming: 3 bases; J trimming: 0 bases; junction bases outside the gene matches: 6. The V gene's germline CDR1 is SGHTA and CDR2 FQGNSA. There are 17 residues in the CDR3. The CDR3 DNA reads TGTGCCAGCAGCTTGGCAGGGACTAGCGGATACCAAGAGACCCAGTACTTC. Protein sequence: CASSLAGTSGYQETQYF.

The chain joins TRBV7-2 to TRBJ1-6, with D uncertain. This CDR3 has 16 residues. The ends were cut back, 3 bases at V and 12 bases at J, with 21 bases in the middle. Per germline, CDR1 SGHTA and CDR2 FQGNSA. CDR3 loop: CASSLIRAEISGPLHF. DNA of the CDR3: TGTGCCAGCAGCTTGATCAGAGCCGAGATTTCGGGACCCCTCCACTTT.

This clonotype was seen at least ten times. The V and J genes are TRBV24-1 and TRBJ2-5; D unresolved. The germline gives CDR1 KGHDR, CDR2 SFDVKD. The V end was cut by 0 bases, the J end by 5 bases, with 3 bases between. The CDR3 has 12 residues. The CDR3 protein is CATSDLGETQYF. The CDR3 nucleotides read TGTGCCACCAGTGATTTGGGGGAGACCCAGTACTTC.

This rearrangement joins TRBV4-3 to TRBJ1-2; tentative D call: TRBD1 (5 bases). The V and J ends lost 0 bases and 4 bases respectively, with 12 bases between them. Germline V gene lookup returns CDR1 LGHNA and CDR2 YSLEER. The CDR3 has 15 residues. CDR3 in amino acids: CASSQDGLGGYGYTF. CDR3 sequence (DNA): TGCGCCAGCAGCCAAGACGGGCTGGGGGGCTATGGCTACACCTTC.

The rearrangement uses TRBV18 and TRBJ1-5; possibly TRBD1 for D (5 bases). The V gene lost 6 bases and the J gene lost 5 bases, with 11 bases spanning the gap. The CDR3 length is 13 residues. Germline values: CDR1 KGHSH, CDR2 LQKENI. The CDR3 bases are TGTGCCAGCTCTGCCGGGGGGTATCAGCCCCAGCATTTT. The encoded protein is CASSAGGYQPQHF. Supplemented by reference TRBV18 and TRBJ1-5, the full variable domain reads NAGVMQNPRHLVRRRGQEARLRCSPMKGHSHVYWYRQLPEEGLKFMVYLQKENIIDESGMPKERFSAEFPKEGPSILRIQQVVRGDSAAYFCASSAGGYQPQHFGDGTRLSIL.

The chain couples TRBV7-3 to TRBJ2-3; 9 nucleotides match TRBD2. Germline lookup yields CDR1 SGHTA and CDR2 FQGTGA. J gave up 14 bases and V 5 bases, and 17 bases lay outside the gene matches. The CDR3 runs to 15 residues. The CDR3 nucleotides are TGTGCCAGCAGCGGGGCGGGGGGGGTTGGCGCCCGAAGGTATTTT. Translated, it gives CASSGAGGVGARRYF.

The J gene is TRBJ1-2, the V gene TRBV4-1; D is ambiguous. The V gene lost 5 bases and the J gene lost 4 bases, with 8 bases spanning the gap. Germline assignment: CDR1 MGHRA and CDR2 YSYEKL. The CDR3 has 12 residues. CDR3 DNA sequence: TGCGCCAGCAGCGACTGGTCCTATGGCTACACCTTC. This gives the protein CASSDWSYGYTF.

On this clonotype: Mismatch with germline at one junction end may stem from a read error. J is TRBJ1-2 and V is TRBV4-2, with a weak D call TRBD1 (6 bases). Germline CDR1 and CDR2: LGHNA and YNFKEQ. This CDR3 comprises 15 residues. The CDR3 DNA follows: TGTGCCGGCAGCCAAGTGGGGGGGCTAAGCTATGGCTACACCTTC. The encoded protein is CAGSQVGGLSYGYTF.

DNA for the CDR3: TGCAGTCTCCGGGGGGACTATGGCTACACCTTC. Protein sequence: CSLRGDYGYTF. The chain carries TRBV20-1 and TRBJ1-2, with D tentatively TRBD1 (5 bases). Trimming cost V 8 bases and J 3 bases, with 10 bases left between them. Germline V gene data show CDR1 as DFQATT and CDR2 as SNEGSKA (reference sequence). The CDR3 runs to 11 residues.

This clonotype was found a few times. The rearrangement uses TRBV29-1 and TRBJ1-2, with unresolved D. CDR1 is SQVTM, CDR2 ANQGSEA, per germline. This CDR3 comprises 14 residues. Trimming pared 7 bases from V and 6 bases from J, leaving 21 bases between. In DNA form, the CDR3 reads TGCAGCGCTGGGCAACCGGTGGGGTCGGATGGCTACACCTTC. It translates to CSAGQPVGSDGYTF. The variable domain in full, completed from reference TRBV29-1 and TRBJ1-2, reads SAVISQKPSRDICQRGTSLTIQCQVDSQVTMMFWYRQQPGQSLTLIATANQGSEATYESGFVIDKFPISRPNLTFSTLTVSNMSPEDSSIYLCSAGQPVGSDGYTFGSGTRLTVV.

This clonotype was seen only once. The chain recombines TRBV4-1 with TRBJ1-2; D might be TRBD1 (6 bases). The CDR3 is 14 amino acids. The germline gives CDR1 MGHRA, CDR2 YSYEKL. V lost 0 bases and J 5 bases, leaving 10 bases between the germline ends. The CDR3 sequence is CASSQESGEYGYTF. CDR3 nucleotides: TGCGCCAGCAGCCAAGAGTCAGGGGAGTATGGCTACACCTTC.

This clonotype was recorded a few times. The chain links TRBV10-3 to TRBJ2-7, with D unclear. The germline V gene encodes CDR1 ENHRY and CDR2 SYGVKD. The length of the CDR3 is 19 residues. The V gene lost 0 bases and the J gene lost 4 bases, with 25 bases spanning the gap. CDR3 DNA: TGTGCCATCAGTGAGTCGAGCCCTTTTATGGCACTGACTGGGTACGAGCAGTACTTC. The encoded protein is CAISESSPFMALTGYEQYF.

This clonotype was detected only a few times. The chain couples TRBV5-1 to TRBJ1-5; D is unresolved. V was clipped by 0 bases and J by 5 bases, with 15 bases between them. Germline CDR1 reads SGHRS; CDR2 reads YFSETQ. There are 16 residues in the CDR3. The CDR3 loop is CASSLVGSSADQPQHF. CDR3 nucleotides: TGCGCCAGCAGCTTGGTAGGGTCGTCGGCGGATCAGCCCCAGCATTTT. The full variable domain, completed using reference TRBV5-1 and TRBJ1-5, is KAGVTQTPRYLIKTRGQQVTLSCSPISGHRSVSWYQQTPGQGLQFLFEYFSETQRNKGNFPGRFSGRQFSNSRSEMNVSTLELGDSALYLCASSLVGSSADQPQHFGDGTRLSIL.

The chain is built from TRBV28 and TRBJ1-6; 8 nucleotides match TRBD1. Losses at the gene ends were 6 bases for V and 5 bases for J; bases not matched to a gene: 6. CDR3 length: 15 amino acids. Per the germline V gene, CDR1 is MDHEN and CDR2 is SYDVKM. This CDR3 is CASRDGTGHNSPLHF. The CDR3 bases are TGTGCCAGCAGAGACGGGACAGGACATAATTCACCCCTCCACTTT.

The V and J genes are TRBV7-9 and TRBJ1-6; D is perhaps TRBD1 (5 bases). Germline assignment: CDR1 SEHNR and CDR2 FQNEAQ (reference sequence). V lost 3 bases to trimming and J lost 0 bases, with 15 bases between them. The CDR3 totals 18 residues. CDR3 nucleotides: TGTGCCAGCAGCTTGTACTGGGACGGTAGCTCCTATAATTCACCCCTCCACTTT. This translates into CASSLYWDGSSYNSPLHF.

This chain uses TRBV7-2 with TRBJ2-3; D gene unclear. Germline values: CDR1 SGHTA, CDR2 FQGNSA. V was clipped by 7 bases and J by 4 bases, with 12 bases between them. There are 13 residues in the CDR3. DNA for the CDR3: TGTGCCAGCACCGCCCCGTGGGCAGATACGCAGTATTTT. It yields the protein CASTAPWADTQYF.

This clonotype was seen a few times. This chain uses TRBV11-1 with TRBJ2-4; D is possibly TRBD1 or TRBD2 (6 bases each). The CDR3 runs to 16 residues. Trimming cost V 4 bases and J 2 bases, with 15 bases left between them. Looked up from germline, CDR1 is SGHAT and CDR2 is FQDESV (reference sequence). Here the CDR3 DNA reads TGTGCCAGCAGCTCCCCCACGGGGGCGCCCAAAAACATTCAGTACTTC. It codes for CASSSPTGAPKNIQYF.

This chain connects TRBV5-4 to TRBJ2-7; TRBD2 agrees at 13 bases. V dropped 5 bases and J dropped 5; count of bases not matched to a gene: 7. The germline gives CDR1 SGHNT, CDR2 YYREEE (reference sequence). The length of the CDR3 is 15 residues. CDR3 in DNA: TGTGCCAGCAGACTAGCGGGGGGGCGTGTCGACGAGCAGTACTTC. Translating gives CASRLAGGRVDEQYF.

The gene calls are TRBV10-3 and TRBJ1-1; D call uncertain. The CDR3 sequence is 15 residues long. In germline, CDR1 is ENHRY, CDR2 SYGVKD. Trimming stripped 6 bases from V and 1 base from J, with 15 bases between. The CDR3 DNA sequence: TGTGCCATCAGCCTCACGATATGGGGGAACACTGAAGCTTTCTTT. This sequence encodes CAISLTIWGNTEAFF.

The rearrangement joins TRBV20-1 to TRBJ2-5; 7 nucleotides align to TRBD2. The J call is doubtful: the DNA matches TRBJ2-7 better. The CDR3 sequence is 16 residues long. Germline CDR1 and CDR2: DFQATT and SNEGSKA (reference sequence). CDR3 DNA sequence: TGCAGTGCTAGAGAAAGGTCGGGTTTGCGGGGGTTCGAGCAGTACTTC. This sequence encodes CSARERSGLRGFEQYF.

The chain has TRBV20-1 and TRBJ1-6, with no clear D. Germline V gene data show CDR1 as DFQATT and CDR2 as SNEGSKA (reference sequence). Trimming removed 0 bases at V and 14 bases at J, with 14 bases between. This CDR3 has 13 amino acids. This CDR3 reads CSARDISTRTLHF. The CDR3 DNA follows: TGCAGTGCTAGAGATATTAGTACGAGAACCCTCCACTTT.

The chain carries TRBV27 and TRBJ1-2; no firm D call. The germline V gene encodes CDR1 MNHEY and CDR2 SMNVEV (reference sequence). V lost 0 bases, J lost 4 bases, and 9 bases lay in between. The CDR3 loop spans 14 amino acids. The CDR3 DNA is TGTGCCAGCAGTTTATCGAAGGGTGGCTATGGCTACACCTTC. Translating it yields CASSLSKGGYGYTF.

The V gene is TRBV20-1, the J gene TRBJ2-3; the D is unclear. The V end lost 4 bases, the J end lost 4 bases, and 9 bases lay between the germline ends. CDR1 and CDR2 from the germline V gene are DFQATT and SNEGSKA (reference sequence). This CDR3 is built from 12 residues. The CDR3 is CSAIPVADTQYF. The CDR3 DNA is TGCAGTGCTATACCCGTAGCAGATACGCAGTATTTT.

Only a few counts were recorded for this clonotype. This chain connects TRBV24-1 to TRBJ1-2; D unresolved. V shed 4 bases and J shed 11 bases, with 13 bases lying between them. The germline gives CDR1 KGHDR, CDR2 SFDVKD. CDR3 size: 12 residues. The CDR3 sequence is CATSDTVERYTF. The CDR3, as DNA: TGTGCCACCAGTGACACCGTTGAGAGATACACCTTC.

The V and J genes are TRBV7-3 and TRBJ1-2, with D uncertain. The CDR3 sequence is 13 residues long. Per germline, CDR1 SGHTA and CDR2 FQGTGA. Trimming stripped 5 bases from V and 8 bases from J, with 15 bases between. The CDR3 loop reads CASSGDHSRGYTF. The CDR3 coding sequence is TGTGCCAGCAGCGGGGATCATAGTCGAGGCTACACCTTC.

The chain carries TRBV28 and TRBJ2-1; 15 nucleotides align to TRBD2. The ends lost 8 bases at V and 4 bases at J; junction bases unmatched: 15. The germline V gene encodes CDR1 MDHEN and CDR2 SYDVKM. The CDR3 totals 19 residues. CDR3 nucleotides: TGTGCCAGCCAGGGGGCTACGGGACTAGCGGGGGGCCAATACAATGAGCAGTTCTTC. Amino acid sequence: CASQGATGLAGGQYNEQFF.

This clonotype has more than one count but fewer than ten. The chain couples TRBV12-3 or TRBV12-4 to TRBJ1-2, with D maybe TRBD1 (5 bases). V was cut by 5 bases and J by 4 bases, with 11 bases left in between. The CDR3 is 13 residues long. CDR3 DNA: TGTGCCAGCAGTACACAGGTGCTCTATGGCTACACCTTC. Its translation: CASSTQVLYGYTF.

The chain couples TRBV20-1 to TRBJ2-7; 8 bases fit TRBD2. The germline V gene encodes CDR1 DFQATT and CDR2 SNEGSKA (reference sequence). The CDR3 runs to 14 residues. V was clipped by 6 bases and J by 3 bases; unmatched bases: 10. The CDR3 reads CSANWVAGNYEQYF. The CDR3 DNA reads as TGCAGTGCCAATTGGGTAGCGGGGAACTACGAGCAGTACTTC.

This clonotype was counted a few times. The chain joins TRBV27 to TRBJ2-6; 7 nucleotides align to TRBD2. The CDR3 extends over 19 amino acids. The germline CDR1 and CDR2 sequences are MNHEY and SMNVEV (reference sequence). V trimming: 0 bases; J trimming: 0 bases; junction bases outside the gene matches: 8. The CDR3 bases are TGTGCCAGCAGTTTATCTGGTGGGGGGGTTAGCTCTGGGGCCAACGTCCTGACTTTC. Its protein product is CASSLSGGGVSSGANVLTF.

V and J are TRBV5-1 and TRBJ2-3, with unresolved D. The V end lost 6 bases, the J end lost 0 bases, and 11 bases lay between the germline ends. Germline values: CDR1 SGHRS, CDR2 YFSETQ. This CDR3 region has 14 residues. CDR3 bases: TGCGCCAGCATCGGCTTGACTAGCACAGATACGCAGTATTTT. Translation gives CASIGLTSTDTQYF. Full variable domain (outside the CDR3, taken from reference TRBV5-1 and TRBJ2-3): KAGVTQTPRYLIKTRGQQVTLSCSPISGHRSVSWYQQTPGQGLQFLFEYFSETQRNKGNFPGRFSGRQFSNSRSEMNVSTLELGDSALYLCASIGLTSTDTQYFGPGTRLTVL.

The V and J genes are TRBV11-1 and TRBJ2-1; 10 bases agree with TRBD1. Germline CDR1 is SGHAT and CDR2 is FQDESV (reference sequence). With V trimmed by 2 bases and J by 6 bases, 7 bases remained unmatched. The CDR3 is 16 amino acids. CDR3 nucleotides: TGTGCCAGCAGCTTATCCCCTCGGACAGGGGGCAATGAGCAGTTCTTC. Translation gives CASSLSPRTGGNEQFF.

On this clonotype: The junction differs from germline at one of its ends, possibly a read error. The V call is TRBV6-2 or TRBV6-3, the J call TRBJ2-1, with 9 bases aligning to TRBD2. The CDR3 consists of 16 residues. Germline CDR1 is MNHEY and CDR2 is SVGEGT. CDR3 in DNA: TGTGCCAGCAGTTACTCGGTTAGCGGGGGTTACAATCAGCAGTTCTTC. As protein: CASSYSVSGGYNQQFF.